The entry below gives a single T cell receptor (beta chain) sequence along with its context. Its antigen has not been determined. No quality values exist for individual bases; no much larger clone is one base distant. The sample belongs to a study of blood T cell repertoires in COVID-19 (dated by TCRdb to the early 2020s). Study-level background: Collaborator samples came from the United States, Italy and Spain and covered acute and convalescent phases of COVID-19. The samples were drawn from two sources: the first 160 participants of the ongoing ImmuneRACE study, and 1,200 or so subjects contributed by 6 global collaborators. The prospective study material was composed of cDNA or gDNA derived from T cells, B-cell-depleted T cells, or PBMCs. Subjects who had been exposed to COVID-19, were actively infected with it, or had recovered from it provided the deeply sampled blood TCRbeta repertoires that made up the dataset. Where available, HLA class I and class II types were taken from metadata supplied by the sample provider and were not determined by assay-based typing. The sample metadata nearly always contained a de-identified subject ID, COVID-19 status, age in years and sex. A freely available public database, intended as a resource for researchers studying the immune response to SARS-CoV-2, is where the repertoires were released.

Collaborating institutions collected whole blood in K2EDTA tubes following their own protocols. For TCRbeta analysis, collaborators shipped samples as frozen whole blood, isolated PBMCs, or DNA extracted from either of those sample types. Reading the germline V gene gives CDR1 SNHLY and CDR2 FYNNEI. The CDR3, from cysteine to phenylalanine, totals 16 residues. Only the CDR3 portion is preserved as DNA: 48 bases, with reading frame beginning at the first base. V is pared back by 6 bases and J by 2 bases, with 14 bases lying between the germline termini. General conclusions and limits of the study: The quantity of clinical and demographic metadata differed by source and by participant and was supplied without curation.

TCRbeta CDR3 regions were amplified from genomic DNA by means of the immunoSEQ Assay, a bias-controlled multiplex PCR. From the authors' description of their analysis: Nucleated cell counts per sample were estimated from amplification of reference gene primers within the assay. To quantify the absolute abundance of each unique TCRbeta CDR3 rearrangement, sequence reads were collapsed and filtered. Productive Simpson clonality was computed per sample as the square root of Simpson's diversity index over productive rearrangements. In its TCRdb copy, this immuneACCESS table keeps in-frame sequences only and misses some clones. Where compared with another copy, unresolved V genes explain less than half of these, and the others have no known cause. The V and J calls and the clone size are those of that table, but D and trimming were determined from the DNA. A total of some 100,000 clones appear in this sample, about 92% of them only once. Roughly 6.6% of the sample lies in the top ten.

The chain joins TRBV2 to TRBJ2-6, and possibly TRBD1, on 5 matching bases. This receptor was taken from a woman aged 60-70 years with active COVID-19. The specimen sequenced was peripheral blood. The nucleotide sequence is TGTGCCAGCAGCTTGTGGGTAGGGGCTGGGGCCAACGTCCTGACTTTC. Its translation reads: CASSLWVGAGANVLTF.